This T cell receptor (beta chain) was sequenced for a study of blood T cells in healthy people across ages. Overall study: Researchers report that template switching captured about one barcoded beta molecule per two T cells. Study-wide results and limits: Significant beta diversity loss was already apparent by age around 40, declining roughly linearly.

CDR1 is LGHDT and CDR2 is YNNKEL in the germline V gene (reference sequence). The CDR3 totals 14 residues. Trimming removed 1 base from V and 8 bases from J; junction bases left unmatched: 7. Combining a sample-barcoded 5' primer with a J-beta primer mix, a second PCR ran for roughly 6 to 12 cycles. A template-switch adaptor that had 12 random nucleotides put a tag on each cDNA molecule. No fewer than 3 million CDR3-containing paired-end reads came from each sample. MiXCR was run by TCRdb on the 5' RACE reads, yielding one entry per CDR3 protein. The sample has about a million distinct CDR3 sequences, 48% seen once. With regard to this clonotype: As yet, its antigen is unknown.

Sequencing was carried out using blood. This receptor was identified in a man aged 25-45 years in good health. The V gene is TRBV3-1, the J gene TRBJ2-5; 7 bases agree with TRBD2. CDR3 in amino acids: CASSQGPSGPTQYF. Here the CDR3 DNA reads TGTGCCAGCAGCCAAGGCCCTAGCGGCCCCACCCAGTACTTC.